The T cell receptor beta chain described here comes from a study of CD8 T cells in ankylosing spondylitis. General study points: Matched ankylosing spondylitis synovial fluid reportedly showed significant enrichment of disease-linked clones. Disease-linked clones were found to be CD8+ and relatively rare in peripheral blood.

This CDR3 contains 13 residues. In germline, CDR1 is SNHLY, CDR2 FYNNEI. The V end was cut by 5 bases, the J end by 2 bases, with 9 bases between. One entry per CDR3 protein results from TCRdb running MiXCR on the 5' RACE reads. The data show 150,000 to 200,000 distinct CDR3 sequences, 18% seen once. Details on this clonotype: Its specificity is unknown.

The sample consisted of blood, either unsorted or a sorted T cell fraction (not recorded which). The rearrangement uses TRBV2 and TRBJ2-5; D call uncertain. The origin of this receptor is a male donor with ankylosing spondylitis or in good health (not recorded which). The CDR3 loop reads CASSRLRQETQYF. CDR3 DNA: TGTGCCAGCAGTCGTCTCAGACAAGAGACCCAGTACTTC.